This T cell receptor (beta chain) stems from a study of human T cells and chemical hapten exposure. Study information: The study patch tested 0.01% DPC on the upper back and read results at 6 days. General study points: It was expanded TCRs that formed significantly more large CDR3 similarity clusters than controls did.

TCRdb used MiXCR to reprocess the RACE reads, holding one entry per CDR3 protein. The table shows some 70,000 distinct CDR3 sequences, with around 30% occurring only once. This clonotype has more than one count but fewer than ten. Its antigen is unknown. The time point was: patch test 1, 2 weeks after DPC sensitization. As to treatment: therapeutic diphenylcyclopropenone sensitization with weekly scalp DPC. V was cut by 2 bases and J by 5 bases, with 18 bases left in between. This CDR3 spans 16 amino acids. The germline CDR1 and CDR2 sequences are SGHTA and FQGTGA. The gene calls are TRBV7-3 and TRBJ2-5, with D perhaps TRBD2 (5 bases). The source is a man aged 35 to 55 with alopecia areata. Some clones in this sample may be carry-over from other donors' samples. The source material was whole blood, sampled in connection with sensitization to the hapten diphenylcyclopropenone (DPC). This CDR3 reads CASSLQGGQIGETQYF. In nucleotides, the CDR3 is TGTGCCAGCAGCTTACAAGGCGGGCAGATCGGGGAGACCCAGTACTTC.